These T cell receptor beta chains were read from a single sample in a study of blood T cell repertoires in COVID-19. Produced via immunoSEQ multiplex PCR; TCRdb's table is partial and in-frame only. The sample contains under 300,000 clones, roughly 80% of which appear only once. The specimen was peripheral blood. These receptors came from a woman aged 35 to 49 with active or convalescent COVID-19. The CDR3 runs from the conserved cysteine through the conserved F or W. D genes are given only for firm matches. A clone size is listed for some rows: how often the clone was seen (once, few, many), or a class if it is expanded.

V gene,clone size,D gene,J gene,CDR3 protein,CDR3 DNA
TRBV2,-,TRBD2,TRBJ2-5,CASSVAGPGETQYF,TGTGCCAGCAGCGTAGCGGGGCCGGGGGAGACCCAGTACTTC
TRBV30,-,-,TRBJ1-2,CAWSGLGTEDYGYTF,TGTGCCTGGAGCGGCCTTGGCACCGAGGACTATGGCTACACCTTC
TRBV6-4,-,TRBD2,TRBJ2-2,CASSSIAGTGELFF,TGTGCCAGCAGTAGCATAGCGGGCACCGGGGAGCTGTTTTTT
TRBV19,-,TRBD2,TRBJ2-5,CASSIFLAGGETQYF,TGTGCCAGTAGTATATTCCTAGCGGGGGGCGAGACCCAGTACTTC
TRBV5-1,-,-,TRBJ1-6,CASSLDPWANSPLHF,TGCGCCAGCAGCTTGGACCCGTGGGCCAATTCACCCCTCCACTTT
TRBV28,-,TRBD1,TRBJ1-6,CASRTDRGNSPLHF,TGTGCCAGCAGGACCGACAGGGGCAATTCACCCCTCCACTTT
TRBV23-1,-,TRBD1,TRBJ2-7,CASSHQTGASYEQYF,TGCGCCAGCAGCCATCAGACAGGGGCCTCCTACGAGCAGTACTTC
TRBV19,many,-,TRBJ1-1,CASSPGGSNVNTEAFF,TGTGCCAGTAGTCCGGGGGGCAGCAACGTGAACACTGAAGCTTTCTTT
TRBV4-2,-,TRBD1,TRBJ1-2,CASSQDPRGRGGYTF,TGTGCCAGCAGCCAAGACCCCAGGGGGCGTGGAGGCTACACCTTC
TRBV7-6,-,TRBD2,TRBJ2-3,CASSLLAGGSDTQYF,TGTGCCAGCAGCTTGCTGGCGGGGGGGTCAGATACGCAGTATTTT
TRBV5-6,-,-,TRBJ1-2,CASSAAFRDTYGYTF,TGTGCCAGCAGCGCCGCTTTCCGGGACACTTATGGCTACACCTTC
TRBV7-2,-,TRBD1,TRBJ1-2,CASSLEGTVYGYTF,TGTGCCAGCAGCTTAGAGGGGACAGTCTATGGCTACACCTTC
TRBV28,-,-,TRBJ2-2,CAEGGRSTGELFF,TGTGCCGAGGGGGGGAGGTCCACCGGGGAGCTGTTTTTT
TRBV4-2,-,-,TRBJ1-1,CASSPLGQGFTEAFF,TGTGCCAGCAGCCCCCTAGGTCAGGGGTTCACTGAAGCTTTCTTT
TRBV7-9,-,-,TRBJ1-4,CASSLTTVPNEKLFF,TGTGCCAGCAGCTTAACCACGGTACCTAATGAAAAACTGTTTTTT
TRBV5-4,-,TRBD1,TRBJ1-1,CASSRGQVGTEAFF,TGTGCCAGCAGCCGTGGACAGGTGGGCACTGAAGCTTTCTTT